This T cell receptor (beta chain) was profiled in a study of cytotoxic CD8 clonotypes in ibrutinib-treated CLL. CDR3 size: 14 residues. Germline values: CDR1 SGHVS, CDR2 FNYEAQ. The J segment lost 7 bases and the V segment lost 3 bases, leaving 2 bases of the junction unmatched. Profiling relied on immunoSEQ multiplex PCR, and the TCRdb table lists in-frame clones only, not all of them. This table holds 200,000 to 250,000 clones, over 65% found once. This sample comprised PBMCs, obtained after 12 months of ibrutinib treatment. This clonotype was sampled from a human donor with chronic lymphocytic leukemia. The rearrangement uses TRBV7-6 and TRBJ2-2, with 10 bases identical to TRBD2. Here the CDR3 reads CASSFLAGVGELFF. The CDR3 nucleotides read TGTGCCAGCAGCTTCCTAGCGGGAGTCGGGGAGCTGTTTTTT.